This record covers a single T cell receptor beta chain. Ages ranged from about 18 to 89 years, with residence in about 24 US areas. Per the original data handling: Nucleated cell counts were estimated from reference gene primer amplification. Profiling relied on immunoSEQ multiplex PCR, and the TCRdb table lists in-frame clones only, not all of them. For V, J and clone size, that table is used; D and trimming come from the DNA. The data hold under 300,000 clones, with roughly 90% observed a single time. This entry is derived from a study of blood T cell repertoires in COVID-19. Across the whole study: PBMCs, B-cell-depleted T cells, or T cells provided the cDNA or gDNA that made up the material.

CDR3 length: 14 residues. Trimming left V 3 bases short and J 4 bases short, with 10 bases between. Germline V lookup: CDR1 MNHNS, CDR2 SASEGT. This chain links TRBV6-1 with TRBJ1-5; D unclear. Sequenced input: PBMCs or T cells enriched from blood (not recorded which). This receptor was taken from a woman in her forties with acute COVID-19. The CDR3 loop reads CASSERAVNQPQHF. CDR3 sequence (DNA): TGTGCCAGCAGTGAGAGGGCAGTAAATCAGCCCCAGCATTTT.